This entry is about one T cell receptor beta chain. What it binds is not known. This specimen comes from a study of OX40 agonist ivuxolimab in advanced cancers. General study points: In the 0.1 to 3.0 mg/kg range, CD4+ and CD8+ blood T cells had expanded clonally by week 6. CD8+ T cells showed, on average, more clonal expansion than CD4+ cells.

The protocol was immunoSEQ multiplex PCR, while the TCRdb copy is restricted to in-frame clones and leaves out a portion. The sample consists of around 70,000 clones, about 80% of them appearing once. Per the germline V gene, CDR1 is SNHLY and CDR2 is FYNNEI. CDR3 length equals 16 residues. Deletions cut 8 bases from V and 0 bases from J, with 17 bases between. Blood specimens came from baseline, cycle 4 day 1, and cycle 7 day 1. This chain connects TRBV2 to TRBJ1-5; weak D call: TRBD1 (5 bases). The sequencing used CD4+ or CD8+ T cells sorted from blood, collected in a trial of the OX40 agonist ivuxolimab. The receptor's source is an adult with an advanced solid tumor such as melanoma, head and neck, liver or kidney cancer. The CDR3 is CASREGGAFSNQPQHF. The CDR3 bases are TGTGCCAGCCGCGAGGGAGGGGCCTTTAGCAATCAGCCCCAGCATTTT.